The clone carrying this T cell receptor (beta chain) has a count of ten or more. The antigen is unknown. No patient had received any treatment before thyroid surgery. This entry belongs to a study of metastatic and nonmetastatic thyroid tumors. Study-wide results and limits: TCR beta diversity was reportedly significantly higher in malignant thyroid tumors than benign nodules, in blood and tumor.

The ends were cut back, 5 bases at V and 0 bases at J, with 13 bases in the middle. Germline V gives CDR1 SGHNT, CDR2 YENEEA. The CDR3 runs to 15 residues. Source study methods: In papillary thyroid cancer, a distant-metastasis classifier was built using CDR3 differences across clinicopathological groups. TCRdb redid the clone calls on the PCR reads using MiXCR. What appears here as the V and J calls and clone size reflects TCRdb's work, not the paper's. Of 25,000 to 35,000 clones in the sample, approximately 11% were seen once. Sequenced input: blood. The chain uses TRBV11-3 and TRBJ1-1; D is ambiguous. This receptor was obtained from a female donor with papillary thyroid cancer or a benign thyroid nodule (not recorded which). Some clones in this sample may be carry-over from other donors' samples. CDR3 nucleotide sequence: TGTGCCAGCAGCCTCAGAAGAGCCCTGAACACTGAAGCTTTCTTT. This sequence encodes CASSLRRALNTEAFF.